This is a list of T cell receptor beta chains from one sample in a study of CD8 T cells in Susac syndrome. TCRdb re-called the immunoSEQ multiplex PCR reads through MiXCR, storing one row per CDR3 protein. The sample lists 130,000 or so distinct CDR3 sequences, around 94% occurring once. Sequenced material: CD8+ T cells from PBMCs. The receptors originated from a human donor with Susac syndrome. Both conserved end residues are part of each CDR3. D genes are given only for firm matches. Clone size appears in some rows only: once, few, many, or a class for an expanded clone.

CDR3 length: 13
J gene: TRBJ1-1
V gene: TRBV9
clone size: NA
D gene: TRBD1
CDR3 protein: CASGTGVNTEAFF
CDR3 DNA: TGTGCCAGCGGGACAGGGGTGAACACTGAAGCTTTCTTT

CDR3 length: 20
J gene: TRBJ2-7
V gene: TRBV7-8
clone size: NA
D gene: TRBD2
CDR3 protein: CASSPSIAGKRAGGTYEQYF
CDR3 DNA: TGTGCCAGCAGCCCCTCCATCGCCGGGAAAAGGGCGGGGGGTACCTACGAGCAGTACTTC

CDR3 length: 14
J gene: TRBJ1-6
V gene: TRBV5-6
clone size: NA
D gene: NA
CDR3 protein: CASSIGSPNSPLHF
CDR3 DNA: TGTGCCAGCAGCATAGGGAGTCCAAATTCACCCCTCCACTTT

CDR3 length: 14
J gene: TRBJ2-1
V gene: TRBV11-2
clone size: once
D gene: TRBD2
CDR3 protein: CASSASGGLDEQFF
CDR3 DNA: TGTGCCAGCAGCGCTAGCGGGGGGCTCGATGAGCAGTTCTTC

CDR3 length: 11
J gene: TRBJ2-1
V gene: TRBV29-1
clone size: NA
D gene: NA
CDR3 protein: CSVRQYNEQFF
CDR3 DNA: TGCAGCGTTCGACAGTACAATGAGCAGTTCTTC

CDR3 length: 15
J gene: TRBJ2-1
V gene: TRBV30
clone size: NA
D gene: TRBD2
CDR3 protein: CAWSDGLAGGIGQFF
CDR3 DNA: TGTGCCTGGAGTGATGGACTAGCGGGGGGGATCGGGCAGTTCTTC

CDR3 length: 12
J gene: TRBJ1-1
V gene: TRBV30
clone size: NA
D gene: NA
CDR3 protein: CAWSLRTDEAFF
CDR3 DNA: TGTGCCTGGAGTTTGAGGACGGACGAAGCTTTCTTT

CDR3 length: 16
J gene: TRBJ2-3
V gene: TRBV5-1
clone size: NA
D gene: TRBD2
CDR3 protein: CASSSTLAGLTDTQYF
CDR3 DNA: TGCGCCAGCAGCTCTACACTAGCGGGGTTAACAGATACGCAGTATTTT

CDR3 length: 14
J gene: TRBJ1-5
V gene: TRBV20-1
clone size: NA
D gene: NA
CDR3 protein: CSARVPDGNQPQHF
CDR3 DNA: TGCAGTGCTAGAGTTCCGGACGGGAATCAGCCCCAGCATTTT

CDR3 length: 13
J gene: TRBJ2-5
V gene: TRBV5-4
clone size: NA
D gene: TRBD2
CDR3 protein: CASSGTNEGTQYF
CDR3 DNA: TGTGCCAGTAGCGGGACCAACGAGGGGACCCAGTACTTC

CDR3 length: 17
J gene: TRBJ2-1
V gene: TRBV2
clone size: NA
D gene: TRBD2
CDR3 protein: CASSDVALAGAYNEQFF
CDR3 DNA: TGTGCCAGCAGTGACGTCGCGCTAGCGGGGGCCTACAATGAGCAGTTCTTC

CDR3 length: 14
J gene: TRBJ2-7
V gene: TRBV3-1
clone size: once
D gene: NA
CDR3 protein: CASSWGSVSYEQYF
CDR3 DNA: TGTGCCAGCAGCTGGGGTAGCGTATCCTACGAGCAGTACTTC

CDR3 length: 14
J gene: TRBJ1-2
V gene: TRBV4-3
clone size: NA
D gene: NA
CDR3 protein: CASSPNRGVYGYTF
CDR3 DNA: TGCGCCAGCAGCCCCAATCGAGGGGTCTATGGCTACACCTTC

CDR3 length: 14
J gene: TRBJ1-6
V gene: TRBV11-2
clone size: once
D gene: NA
CDR3 protein: CASSLRRGHSPLHF
CDR3 DNA: TGTGCCAGCAGCTTACGCAGGGGCCATTCACCCCTCCACTTT

CDR3 length: 15
J gene: TRBJ2-7
V gene: TRBV9
clone size: NA
D gene: TRBD2
CDR3 protein: CASSVRGGASYEQYF
CDR3 DNA: TGTGCCAGCAGCGTCCGCGGGGGGGCCTCCTACGAGCAGTACTTC

CDR3 length: 18
J gene: TRBJ2-3
V gene: TRBV20-1
clone size: NA
D gene: TRBD2
CDR3 protein: CSARDGTSGVSSTDTQYF
CDR3 DNA: TGCAGTGCTAGAGACGGGACTAGCGGGGTCTCTAGCACAGATACGCAGTATTTT

CDR3 length: 14
J gene: TRBJ1-6
V gene: TRBV4-3
clone size: NA
D gene: NA
CDR3 protein: CASSQESYNSPLHF
CDR3 DNA: TGCGCCAGCAGCCAAGAGTCCTATAATTCACCCCTCCACTTT

CDR3 length: 16
J gene: TRBJ2-1
V gene: TRBV29-1
clone size: NA
D gene: TRBD2
CDR3 protein: CSVPEVSSGGTGEQFF
CDR3 DNA: TGCAGCGTACCTGAGGTCAGTAGCGGGGGGACCGGGGAGCAGTTCTTC

CDR3 length: 16
J gene: TRBJ2-1
V gene: TRBV24-1
clone size: NA
D gene: NA
CDR3 protein: CATSDSGDGSYNEQFF
CDR3 DNA: TGTGCCACCAGTGATTCGGGGGACGGATCCTACAATGAGCAGTTCTTC

CDR3 length: 16
J gene: TRBJ1-4
V gene: TRBV6-1
clone size: once
D gene: TRBD1
CDR3 protein: CANRQGHTSTNEKLFF
CDR3 DNA: TGTGCCAACCGACAGGGACATACTTCAACTAATGAAAAACTGTTTTTT

CDR3 length: 12
J gene: TRBJ2-7
V gene: TRBV29-1
clone size: NA
D gene: TRBD1
CDR3 protein: CSVVGQGVEQYF
CDR3 DNA: TGCAGCGTGGTTGGACAGGGAGTTGAGCAGTACTTC

CDR3 length: 16
J gene: TRBJ2-4
V gene: TRBV10-2
clone size: NA
D gene: NA
CDR3 protein: CASSESGGLAKNIQYF
CDR3 DNA: TGCGCCAGCAGTGAGTCGGGGGGTTTAGCCAAAAACATTCAGTACTTC

CDR3 length: 11
J gene: TRBJ2-3
V gene: TRBV7-9
clone size: NA
D gene: NA
CDR3 protein: CASRSSDTQYF
CDR3 DNA: TGTGCCAGCCGTTCATCAGATACGCAGTATTTT

CDR3 length: 14
J gene: TRBJ2-2
V gene: TRBV25-1
clone size: NA
D gene: NA
CDR3 protein: CASSELENTGELFF
CDR3 DNA: TGTGCCAGCAGTGAATTAGAAAACACCGGGGAGCTGTTTTTT

CDR3 length: 15
J gene: TRBJ2-7
V gene: TRBV5-6
clone size: NA
D gene: TRBD1
CDR3 protein: CASSGVGQGSYEQYF
CDR3 DNA: TGTGCCAGCAGCGGCGTCGGACAGGGGAGCTACGAGCAGTACTTC

CDR3 length: 15
J gene: TRBJ2-1
V gene: TRBV9
clone size: NA
D gene: NA
CDR3 protein: CASSFQGRLGNEQFF
CDR3 DNA: TGTGCCAGCAGCTTCCAGGGACGTCTGGGAAATGAGCAGTTCTTC

CDR3 length: 11
J gene: TRBJ2-7
V gene: TRBV11-2
clone size: NA
D gene: NA
CDR3 protein: CASRQAAEQYF
CDR3 DNA: TGTGCCAGCAGGCAGGCGGCCGAGCAGTACTTC

CDR3 length: 13
J gene: TRBJ1-2
V gene: TRBV15
clone size: once
D gene: NA
CDR3 protein: CATSRDIGEGYTF
CDR3 DNA: TGTGCCACCAGCAGAGATATAGGGGAGGGCTACACCTTC

CDR3 length: 15
J gene: TRBJ1-6
V gene: TRBV27
clone size: NA
D gene: TRBD1
CDR3 protein: CASSFGTGLNSPLHF
CDR3 DNA: TGTGCCAGCAGTTTCGGGACAGGGTTAAATTCACCCCTCCACTTT

CDR3 length: 12
J gene: TRBJ2-7
V gene: TRBV12-3/TRBV12-4
clone size: NA
D gene: NA
CDR3 protein: CASTQGTYEQYF
CDR3 DNA: TGTGCCAGCACGCAGGGGACCTACGAGCAGTACTTC

CDR3 length: 13
J gene: TRBJ2-7
V gene: TRBV10-3
clone size: NA
D gene: NA
CDR3 protein: CAITIDRSYEQYF
CDR3 DNA: TGTGCCATCACCATAGACAGATCCTACGAGCAGTACTTC

CDR3 length: 13
J gene: TRBJ2-1
V gene: TRBV9
clone size: NA
D gene: NA
CDR3 protein: CASSVESKDEQFF
CDR3 DNA: TGTGCCAGCAGCGTAGAGTCGAAGGATGAGCAGTTCTTC

CDR3 length: 14
J gene: TRBJ2-3
V gene: TRBV30
clone size: NA
D gene: NA
CDR3 protein: CAWSRMLGPDTQYF
CDR3 DNA: TGTGCCTGGAGTAGAATGCTAGGCCCAGATACGCAGTATTTT

CDR3 length: 16
J gene: TRBJ2-5
V gene: TRBV4-1
clone size: NA
D gene: TRBD1
CDR3 protein: CASSQPPTGGEETQYF
CDR3 DNA: TGCGCCAGCAGCCAACCCCCGACAGGGGGGGAAGAGACCCAGTACTTC

CDR3 length: 14
J gene: TRBJ2-7
V gene: TRBV27
clone size: NA
D gene: TRBD1
CDR3 protein: CASSSPGQGDEQYF
CDR3 DNA: TGTGCCAGCAGTTCCCCGGGACAGGGGGACGAGCAGTACTTC

CDR3 length: 15
J gene: TRBJ2-1
V gene: TRBV5-4
clone size: NA
D gene: TRBD2
CDR3 protein: CASSFSGGAIHEQFF
CDR3 DNA: TGTGCCAGCAGCTTTAGCGGGGGGGCCATTCATGAGCAGTTCTTC

CDR3 length: 14
J gene: TRBJ2-5
V gene: TRBV3-1
clone size: NA
D gene: NA
CDR3 protein: CASSRAGAGETQYF
CDR3 DNA: TGTGCCAGCAGCCGGGCTGGAGCCGGGGAGACCCAGTACTTC